This entry lists 4 T cell receptor beta chains sequenced from one sample in a study of blood T cell repertoires in COVID-19. Libraries were prepared by immunoSEQ multiplex PCR; TCRdb keeps only in-frame clonotypes and omits some of them. The table lists tens of thousands of clones, 84% of them singletons. The specimen was peripheral blood. All receptors come from a human donor in a cohort sampled during active COVID-19.

The chain uses TRBV6-5 and TRBJ2-3, with 8 bases lining up with TRBD2. CDR3 length: 15 residues. Germline assignment: CDR1 MNHEY and CDR2 SVGAGI. V trimming: 10 bases; J trimming: 2 bases; junction bases outside the gene matches: 11. The CDR3 region has the DNA TGTGCCACGTCGCTCTGGCGGGGGGCCACAGATACGCAGTATTTT. Translation: CATSLWRGATDTQYF.

Worth noting for this clone: The sample contains more than one DNA sequence encoding this CDR3. The chain employs TRBV19 and TRBJ2-5; D remains ambiguous. CDR1 is LNHDA, CDR2 SQIVND, per germline (reference sequence). The CDR3 loop spans 13 amino acids. Trimming took 3 bases from V and 5 from J, leaving 10 bases between them. The CDR3 loop is CASSIPGWETQYF. The CDR3 DNA reads TGTGCCAGTAGTATTCCCGGGTGGGAGACCCAGTACTTC.

The chain links TRBV5-6 to TRBJ2-7; 11 bases agree with TRBD2. The CDR3 consists of 15 residues. Germline V gives CDR1 SGHDT, CDR2 YYEEEE. V shed 4 bases and J 6 bases; nucleotides not matched to a gene: 9. CDR3 in DNA: TGTGCCAGCAGCCCCATAGCGGGAGGGCCGGGCGAGCAGTACTTC. Translated: CASSPIAGGPGEQYF.

The CDR3 here is CASSPRYPTISGTSSYEQYF. CDR3 coding DNA: TGTGCCAGCAGTCCTCGATACCCCACCATCTCCGGGACTAGCTCCTACGAGCAGTACTTC. The chain combines TRBV6-6 with TRBJ2-7; the match to TRBD2 covers 8 bases. The CDR3 covers 20 residues. V lost 5 bases to trimming and J lost 0 bases; unmatched junction nucleotides: 21. Germline CDR1 MNHNY, CDR2 SVGAGI (reference sequence).